The 9 T cell receptor beta chains below all came from one sample that was sequenced in a study of blood T cell repertoires in COVID-19. Sequencing used immunoSEQ multiplex PCR; TCRdb keeps in-frame clones, though not all of them. Of fewer than 250,000 clones listed, about 86% are singletons. What was sequenced was PBMCs or T cells enriched from blood (not recorded which). All receptors derive from a woman aged 40 to 49 in a cohort exposed to, infected with or recovered from COVID-19 (not recorded which).

This clone was seen a single time. The CDR3 coding sequence is TGCGCCAGCAGCTTGGTCACCCAGGGGTTAGGAGAAAAACTGTTTTTT. Translation: CASSLVTQGLGEKLFF. The V call is TRBV5-1, the J call TRBJ1-4; a weak D match, TRBD1 (6 bases). The germline CDR1 and CDR2 sequences are SGHRS and YFSETQ. The V end lost 0 bases, the J end lost 8 bases, and 17 bases lay between the germline ends. The CDR3 sequence is 16 residues long.

The chain uses TRBV27 and TRBJ1-2, with TRBD1 as a possible D gene (5 bases). Trimming removed 2 bases at V and 8 bases at J, with 15 bases between. The CDR3 consists of 14 residues. CDR1 MNHEY and CDR2 SMNVEV come from the germline V gene (reference sequence). The CDR3 sequence: CASSLTGDGSGYTF. CDR3 coding DNA: TGTGCCAGCAGTTTAACAGGTGATGGGTCGGGCTACACCTTC.

The chain employs TRBV4-1 and TRBJ1-2; D is perhaps TRBD1 (6 bases). Germline V gene data show CDR1 as MGHRA and CDR2 as YSYEKL. The germline V and J ends were trimmed by 4 bases and 5 bases, with 17 bases remaining between them. This CDR3 comprises 15 residues. The CDR3 region has the DNA TGCGCCAGCAGCCTTATTGCAGGGGAAGGATATGGCTACACCTTC. It translates to CASSLIAGEGYGYTF.

The gene calls are TRBV4-1 and TRBJ1-3; D is ambiguous. CDR3 length: 12 amino acids. Trimming shortened V by 4 bases and J by 4 bases, and 5 bases separated the two germline ends. CDR1 is MGHRA, CDR2 YSYEKL, per germline. CDR3 DNA sequence: TGCGCCAGCAGCCCCCTAGGAAACACCATATATTTT. It is translated as CASSPLGNTIYF.

This clone was found once. J is TRBJ1-2 and V is TRBV4-2, with 7 positions matching TRBD1. Germline V CDR1 and CDR2: LGHNA, YNFKEQ. CDR3 length: 14 residues. Losses at the gene ends were 4 bases for V and 7 bases for J; bases not matched to a gene: 9. Written as DNA, the CDR3 is TGTGCCAGCAGCCGAGTCGAAGGGGGCCCTGGCTACACCTTC. Protein sequence: CASSRVEGGPGYTF.

This sequence joins TRBV19 and TRBJ2-1; D gene ambiguous. The V and J ends lost 5 bases and 6 bases respectively, with 17 bases between them. CDR1 and CDR2 (germline): LNHDA, SQIVND (reference sequence). The CDR3 consists of 15 residues. This CDR3 is CASSPSSSPGNEQFF. CDR3 DNA sequence: TGTGCCAGTAGTCCCAGTTCATCCCCGGGCAATGAGCAGTTCTTC.

The chain links TRBV4-3 to TRBJ2-7, with 11 bases aligning to TRBD2. Per germline, CDR1 LGHNA and CDR2 YSLEER. J gave up 7 bases and V 5 bases, and 13 bases lay outside the gene matches. This CDR3 region has 16 residues. CDR3 region: CASSYGLTSGSREQYF. The CDR3, as DNA: TGCGCCAGCAGCTATGGACTCACTAGCGGGAGCAGGGAGCAGTACTTC.

The rearrangement joins TRBV29-1 to TRBJ2-1; perhaps TRBD1 as D (6 bases). The CDR3 sequence is 14 residues long. Trimming removed 0 bases from V and 8 bases from J, with 14 bases in between. Germline V gives CDR1 SQVTM, CDR2 ANQGSEA. CDR3 protein: CSVEDMIGGHEQFF. CDR3 bases: TGCAGCGTTGAAGATATGATTGGGGGCCATGAGCAGTTCTTC.

The chain recombines TRBV27 with TRBJ2-7; 9 nucleotides align to TRBD2. The CDR3 extends over 14 amino acids. CDR1 is MNHEY and CDR2 is SMNVEV in the germline V gene (reference sequence). After removal of 3 bases from V and 0 bases from J, the junction contained 0 bases not matched to a gene. The DNA for the CDR3 is TGTGCCAGCAGTTTGCGGGAGGGCTCCTACGAGCAGTACTTC. Its translation: CASSLREGSYEQYF.